The 26 T cell receptor beta chains below were found in one sample sequenced in a study of human T cells and chemical hapten exposure (dated by TCRdb to the early 2020s). Receptors were amplified or captured by RACE. The listed sequencing device is NextSeq 500. TCRdb trimmed public reads at Q25 via fastp, called clones via MiXCR and kept in-frame beta chains. Rows are combined by CDR3 protein, so each entry shows the most common genes and DNA. The sample table shows just under 65,000 distinct CDR3 sequences, and 9.5% to 12% are seen once. Of the sample, 2% to 3% falls within the top ten clones. Interpreted using the paper, the time point label stands for: patch test 3, about 24 weeks after DPC sensitization. The intended sense of this specimen's treatment or condition label: therapeutic diphenylcyclopropenone sensitization with weekly scalp DPC. Source: whole blood, taken in connection with sensitization to the hapten diphenylcyclopropenone (DPC). These receptors all come from a woman younger than 45 with alopecia areata. Some clones in this sample may be carry-over from other donors' samples.

This clonotype was seen repeatedly, ten times or more. The gene calls are TRBV12-3 or TRBV12-4 and TRBJ1-5; 7 bases map to TRBD1. This CDR3 spans 15 amino acids. V was pared by 6 bases and J by 6 bases, with 11 bases of the junction left unmatched. The CDR3 DNA is TGTGCCAGCAGAGAAGGACAGGTCGGGACTCAGCCCCAGCATTTT. Its translation: CASREGQVGTQPQHF.

This clonotype was observed a handful of times. This chain joins TRBV11-2 and TRBJ1-1; the match to TRBD1 covers 8 bases. Germline V gene data show CDR1 as SGHAT and CDR2 as FQNNGV. With 4 bases clipped from V and 7 bases from J, the junction kept 5 bases outside the gene matches. The CDR3 has 13 amino acids. As DNA, the CDR3 is TGTGCCAGCAGCTCCCATGGACAGGGTGAAGCTTTCTTT. Translated, it gives CASSSHGQGEAFF.

The V and J genes are TRBV29-1 and TRBJ1-1; 8 nucleotides align to TRBD1. Germline V lookup: CDR1 SQVTM, CDR2 ANQGSEA. CDR3 length: 12 amino acids. Losses at the gene ends were 2 bases for V and 4 bases for J; bases not matched to a gene: 0. This CDR3 is CSVEQGATEAFF. The DNA of the CDR3 is TGCAGCGTTGAACAGGGGGCCACTGAAGCTTTCTTT.

This clonotype appeared many times. The CDR3 loop reads CASSLSGGMNTEAFF. DNA of the CDR3: TGCGCCAGCAGCTTGTCGGGGGGAATGAACACTGAAGCTTTCTTT. V usage is TRBV5-1 and J usage is TRBJ1-1, with a weak D call TRBD1 (5 bases). V lost 1 base to trimming and J lost 0 bases, with 10 bases between them. This CDR3 comprises 15 residues. CDR1 and CDR2 from the germline V gene are SGHRS and YFSETQ.

This chain uses TRBV3-1 with TRBJ2-1; a weak D match, TRBD1 (5 bases). Looked up from germline, CDR1 is LGHDT and CDR2 is YNNKEL (reference sequence). Trimming stripped 4 bases from V and 7 bases from J, with 14 bases between. The CDR3 has 14 residues. The CDR3 bases are TGTGCCAGCAGCCTGGCCTTTAGGGGTAATGAGCAGTTCTTC. Its translation is CASSLAFRGNEQFF.

The V and J genes are TRBV7-8 and TRBJ2-5; D unresolved. Trimming shortened V by 7 bases and J by 0 bases, and 18 bases separated the two germline ends. This CDR3 has 16 amino acids. Germline V CDR1 and CDR2: SGHVS, FQNEAQ. The CDR3 is CASTQARDPDQETQYF. CDR3 nucleotide sequence: TGTGCCAGCACCCAAGCCCGAGACCCCGACCAAGAGACCCAGTACTTC.

This clonotype was picked up a small number of times. The chain employs TRBV5-1 and TRBJ2-3; D is ambiguous. This CDR3 has 13 residues. V was clipped by 5 bases and J by 1 base, with 8 bases between them. Germline V gene data show CDR1 as SGHRS and CDR2 as YFSETQ. CDR3 sequence (DNA): TGCGCCAGCAGTAACTCGGGCACAGATACGCAGTATTTT. It codes for CASSNSGTDTQYF.

Only a few counts were recorded for this clonotype. The rearrangement joins TRBV6-5 to TRBJ2-3; D unresolved. V dropped 0 bases and J dropped 3 bases, with 7 bases sitting between them. The CDR3 contains 14 residues. Germline-derived CDR1 and CDR2 are MNHEY and SVGAGI. The CDR3 sequence is CASSYSRKTDTQYF. The CDR3 DNA follows: TGTGCCAGCAGTTACTCGAGGAAGACAGATACGCAGTATTTT.

The CDR3: CASSQASQSPYNEQFF. The CDR3 nucleotides are TGCGCCAGCAGCCAAGCGAGTCAGAGCCCTTACAATGAGCAGTTCTTC. This rearrangement joins TRBV4-1 to TRBJ2-1; no reliable D call. The CDR3 is 16 amino acids. V lost 1 base to trimming and J lost 4 bases, with 14 bases between them. Germline CDR1 and CDR2: MGHRA and YSYEKL.

This clonotype has ten or more counts. The chain has TRBV12-3 or TRBV12-4 and TRBJ1-1; D ambiguous. CDR3 length: 14 amino acids. The ends were cut back, 2 bases at V and 3 bases at J, with 10 bases in the middle. CDR3 DNA sequence: TGTGCCAGCAGTTTACCCGGCAGAGACACTGAAGCTTTCTTT. Its translation: CASSLPGRDTEAFF.

This clonotype was seen a handful of times. CDR3 region: CASSWRSYNEQFF. The CDR3 DNA follows: TGCGCCAGCAGCTGGCGGTCTTACAATGAGCAGTTCTTC. The chain is built from TRBV5-1 and TRBJ2-1, with unresolved D. The V gene's germline CDR1 is SGHRS and CDR2 YFSETQ. The CDR3 runs to 13 residues. V was pared by 3 bases and J by 4 bases, with 8 bases between.

This clonotype came up many times. This chain joins TRBV12-3 or TRBV12-4 and TRBJ1-1; 10 nucleotides line up with TRBD1. V lost 5 bases to trimming and J lost 4 bases; unmatched junction nucleotides: 13. The CDR3 has 17 amino acids. The chain's CDR3 is CASSPYPTGGEGTEAFF. For the CDR3, the DNA is TGTGCCAGCAGTCCCTACCCGACAGGGGGCGAGGGCACTGAAGCTTTCTTT.

The rearrangement links TRBV7-9 to TRBJ2-3; the D call may be TRBD1 or TRBD2 (6 bases each). The germline gives CDR1 SEHNR, CDR2 FQNEAQ (reference sequence). The CDR3 runs 17 residues. V lost 3 bases and J lost 2, with 18 bases in between. This CDR3 is CASSFYAGQKLTDTQYF. DNA for the CDR3: TGTGCCAGCAGCTTCTACGCGGGACAAAAACTCACAGATACGCAGTATTTT.

This clonotype was recorded at least ten times. The V and J genes are TRBV29-1 and TRBJ2-7, with 10 bases that match TRBD2. The CDR3 covers 12 residues. Trimming at V came to 2 bases and at J to 6 bases, leaving 1 base not matched to a gene. Per the germline V gene, CDR1 is SQVTM and CDR2 is ANQGSEA. The CDR3 DNA follows: TGCAGCGTTGAACTAGCGGGAGCCGAGCAGTACTTC. Translated: CSVELAGAEQYF.

The table lists this clonotype with a few counts. The chain combines TRBV7-2 with TRBJ2-1; D perhaps matches TRBD1 (6 bases). The CDR3 has 15 amino acids. Germline assignment: CDR1 SGHTA and CDR2 FQGNSA. Trimming left V 0 bases short and J 4 bases short, with 10 bases between. The CDR3 nucleotides are TGTGCCAGCAGCTTAGCCCAGGGGACGTACAATGAGCAGTTCTTC. It encodes CASSLAQGTYNEQFF.

The V gene is TRBV9, the J gene TRBJ1-2; 7 nucleotides agree with TRBD1. This CDR3 has 13 residues. Germline loops: CDR1 SGDLS, CDR2 YYNGEE. The V gene end was trimmed by 4 bases and the J gene end by 2 bases; junction bases not matched to a gene: 2. The CDR3 loop reads CASSMDRNYGYTF. The CDR3 DNA reads TGTGCCAGCAGCATGGACAGGAACTATGGCTACACCTTC.

This clonotype was detected only a few times. V gene TRBV28 combines with J gene TRBJ2-3, with D maybe TRBD1 (6 bases). V was pared by 6 bases and J by 2 bases, with 12 bases between. In germline, CDR1 is MDHEN, CDR2 SYDVKM. The CDR3 loop spans 14 amino acids. CDR3 loop: CASSPGQLTDTQYF. The CDR3 coding sequence is TGTGCCAGCAGCCCTGGACAGCTCACAGATACGCAGTATTTT.

This clonotype was detected many times. The chain links TRBV29-1 to TRBJ1-1; 8 nucleotides match TRBD1. Trimming took 4 bases from V and 4 from J; bases not matched to a gene: 2. The CDR3 has 12 residues. The germline gives CDR1 SQVTM, CDR2 ANQGSEA. CDR3 region: CSVGQGPTEAFF. The CDR3 nucleotides read TGCAGCGTTGGACAGGGGCCCACTGAAGCTTTCTTT.

A remark on this clonotype: The junction departs from the called germline gene at one end, perhaps through a read error. Written as DNA, the CDR3 is TGTGCCAGCAGTTACTCGTGGACAGGGGGAGGCTTTCTCTTT. Translation gives CASSYSWTGGGFLF. The gene calls are TRBV6-2 or TRBV6-3 and TRBJ1-1; 10 bases fit TRBD1. The CDR3 has 14 amino acids. Germline V gives CDR1 MNHEY, CDR2 SVGEGT.

This clonotype was seen repeatedly, ten times or more. The chain recombines TRBV7-9 with TRBJ1-6; D unresolved. The CDR3 has 12 amino acids. The V gene lost 2 bases and the J gene lost 13 bases, with 9 bases spanning the gap. In germline, CDR1 is SEHNR, CDR2 FQNEAQ (reference sequence). The DNA of the CDR3 is TGTGCCAGCAGCTTATCAAGTGGGCCCCTCCACTTT. This translates into CASSLSSGPLHF.

Comments on this clonotype: A much larger clone sits a single nucleotide away, making a read error possible. For the CDR3, the DNA is TGCAGCGTTGTATCGAGTTTGGCAAGGGAGCAGTACTTC. Translated, it gives CSVVSSLAREQYF. This chain uses TRBV29-1 with TRBJ2-7; D not resolved. CDR3 length: 13 amino acids. Looked up from germline, CDR1 is SQVTM and CDR2 is ANQGSEA. Trimming pared 4 bases from V and 7 bases from J, leaving 17 bases between.

This sequence joins TRBV5-1 and TRBJ1-5; TRBD1 matches 11 bases. Germline CDR1 and CDR2: SGHRS and YFSETQ. The CDR3 totals 15 residues. Trimming cost V 5 bases and J 5 bases; bases outside gene matches: 6. The CDR3 reads CASRSGQGDDQPQHF. The CDR3 DNA is TGCGCCAGCAGGTCGGGACAGGGGGACGATCAGCCCCAGCATTTT.

The CDR3 sequence: CASSPGLGGSGNTIYF. In DNA, the CDR3 is TGTGCCAGCTCACCGGGCTTGGGGGGCTCTGGAAACACCATATATTTT. This chain connects TRBV18 to TRBJ1-3; possibly TRBD1 for D (5 bases). Trimming removed 3 bases at V and 0 bases at J, with 12 bases between. The germline V gene encodes CDR1 KGHSH and CDR2 LQKENI. This CDR3 is built from 16 residues.

This chain joins TRBV15 and TRBJ1-2; D gene ambiguous. This CDR3 is 15 amino acids long. Trimming left V 3 bases short and J 0 bases short, with 11 bases between. Germline V gene sequence: CDR1 LNHNV, CDR2 YYDKDF (reference sequence). CDR3 sequence: CATSSLPGTNYGYTF. The DNA for the CDR3 is TGTGCCACCAGCAGCTTACCCGGGACTAACTATGGCTACACCTTC. The full variable domain, its missing parts supplied by reference TRBV15 and TRBJ1-2, is DAMVIQNPRYQVTQFGKPVTLSCSQTLNHNVMYWYQQKSSQAPKLLFHYYDKDFNNEADTPDNFQSRRPNTSFCFLDIRSPGLGDTAMYLCATSSLPGTNYGYTFGSGTRLTVV.

Ten or more counts support this clonotype. V usage is TRBV11-2 and J usage is TRBJ2-3, with 12 nucleotides matching TRBD2. This CDR3 is 19 amino acids long. Per the germline V gene, CDR1 is SGHAT and CDR2 is FQNNGV. The ends lost 3 bases at V and 0 bases at J; junction bases unmatched: 10. This CDR3 reads CASSLFRRTSGTSTDTQYF. Here the CDR3 DNA reads TGTGCCAGCAGCTTGTTTCGGAGGACTAGCGGGACCAGCACAGATACGCAGTATTTT.

The chain joins TRBV19 to TRBJ2-3; D gene unclear. Trimming shortened V by 6 bases and J by 4 bases, and 14 bases separated the two germline ends. The germline V gene has CDR1 LNHDA and CDR2 SQIVND (reference sequence). The CDR3 covers 14 residues. The CDR3 reads CASRPPGVADTQYF. In nucleotides, the CDR3 is TGTGCCAGTAGGCCCCCGGGCGTCGCAGATACGCAGTATTTT.